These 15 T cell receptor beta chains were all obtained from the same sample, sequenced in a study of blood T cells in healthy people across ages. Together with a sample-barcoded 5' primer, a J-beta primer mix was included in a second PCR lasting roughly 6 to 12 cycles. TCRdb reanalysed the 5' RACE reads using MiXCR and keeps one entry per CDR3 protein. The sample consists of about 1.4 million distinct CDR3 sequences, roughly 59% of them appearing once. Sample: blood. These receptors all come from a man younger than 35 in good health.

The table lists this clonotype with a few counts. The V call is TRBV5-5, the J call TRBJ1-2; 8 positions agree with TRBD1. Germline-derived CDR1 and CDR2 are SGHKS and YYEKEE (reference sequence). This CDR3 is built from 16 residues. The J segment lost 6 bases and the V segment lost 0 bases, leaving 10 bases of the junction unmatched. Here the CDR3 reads CASSLDETGARDGYTF. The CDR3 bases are TGTGCCAGCAGCTTGGACGAGACAGGGGCGCGAGATGGCTACACCTTC.

CDR3 in amino acids: CASSTRQGMKYNEQYF. DNA for the CDR3: TGTGCCAGCAGCACAAGACAGGGTATGAAGTACAATGAGCAGTACTTC. The chain is built from TRBV7-9 and TRBJ2-1, with TRBD1 matching over 7 bases. The last part of the DNA fits TRBJ2-7 better; the J call may be wrong. CDR3 length: 16 residues. Looked up from germline, CDR1 is SEHNR and CDR2 is FQNEAQ (reference sequence).

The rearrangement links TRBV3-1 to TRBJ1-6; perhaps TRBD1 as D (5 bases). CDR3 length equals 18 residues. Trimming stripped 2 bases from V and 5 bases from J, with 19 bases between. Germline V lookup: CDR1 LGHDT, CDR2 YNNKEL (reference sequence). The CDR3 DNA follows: TGTGCCAGCAGCCAAACCGCCTTTGGGGCCTCTAATAATTCACCCCTCCACTTT. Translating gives CASSQTAFGASNNSPLHF.

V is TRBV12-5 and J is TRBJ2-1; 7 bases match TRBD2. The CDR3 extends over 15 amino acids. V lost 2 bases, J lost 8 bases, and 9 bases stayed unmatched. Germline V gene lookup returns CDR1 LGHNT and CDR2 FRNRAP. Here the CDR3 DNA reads TGTGCTAGTGGTTTGTCTAGCGGAGTTAGGGATGAGCAGTTCTTC. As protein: CASGLSSGVRDEQFF.

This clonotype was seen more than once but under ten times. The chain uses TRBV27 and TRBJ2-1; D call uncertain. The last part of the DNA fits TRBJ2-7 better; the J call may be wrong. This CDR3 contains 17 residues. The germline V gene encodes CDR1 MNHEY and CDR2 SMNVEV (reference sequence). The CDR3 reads CASSLIVGSPSYNEQYF. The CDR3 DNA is TGTGCCAGCAGTCTGATTGTGGGGTCGCCATCCTACAATGAGCAGTACTTC.

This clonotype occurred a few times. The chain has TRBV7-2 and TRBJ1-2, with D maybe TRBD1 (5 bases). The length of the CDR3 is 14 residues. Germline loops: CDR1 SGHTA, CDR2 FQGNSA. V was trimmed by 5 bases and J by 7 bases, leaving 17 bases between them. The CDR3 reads CASSLARPGGGYTF. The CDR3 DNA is TGTGCCAGCAGCCTGGCGCGGCCCGGGGGTGGCTACACCTTC.

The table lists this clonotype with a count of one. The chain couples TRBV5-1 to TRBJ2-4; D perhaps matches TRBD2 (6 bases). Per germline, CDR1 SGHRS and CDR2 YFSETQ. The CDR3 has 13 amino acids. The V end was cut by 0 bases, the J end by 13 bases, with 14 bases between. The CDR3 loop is CASSLVESREQYF. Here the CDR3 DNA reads TGCGCCAGCAGCTTGGTCGAAAGTCGGGAGCAGTACTTC.

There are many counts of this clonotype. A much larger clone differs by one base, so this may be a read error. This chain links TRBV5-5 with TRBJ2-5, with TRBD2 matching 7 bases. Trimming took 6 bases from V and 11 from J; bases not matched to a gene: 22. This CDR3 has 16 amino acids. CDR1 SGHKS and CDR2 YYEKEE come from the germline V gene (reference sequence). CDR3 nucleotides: TGTGCCAGCACCCAACTGGCGGGAGCGGTGTACAATGAGCAGTACTTC. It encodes CASTQLAGAVYNEQYF.

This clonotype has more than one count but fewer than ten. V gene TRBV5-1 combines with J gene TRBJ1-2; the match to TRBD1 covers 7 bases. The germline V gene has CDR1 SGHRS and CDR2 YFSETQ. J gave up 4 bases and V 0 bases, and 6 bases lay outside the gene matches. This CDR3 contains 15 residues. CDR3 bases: TGCGCCAGCAGCTTGGCCGGGACAGACAGCTATGGCTACACCTTC. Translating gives CASSLAGTDSYGYTF.

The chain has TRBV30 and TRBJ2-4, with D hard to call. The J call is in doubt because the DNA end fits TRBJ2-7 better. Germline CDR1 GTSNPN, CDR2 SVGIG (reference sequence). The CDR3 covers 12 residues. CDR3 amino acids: CACNGPTYEQYF. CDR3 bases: TGTGCCTGCAACGGACCCACCTACGAGCAGTACTTC.

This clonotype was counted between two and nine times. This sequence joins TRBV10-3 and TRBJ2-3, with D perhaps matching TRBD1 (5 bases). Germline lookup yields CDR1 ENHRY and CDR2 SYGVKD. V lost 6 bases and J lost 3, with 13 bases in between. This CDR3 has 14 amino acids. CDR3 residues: CAISQPTGTDTQYF. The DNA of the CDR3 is TGTGCCATCAGCCAACCTACAGGAACAGATACGCAGTATTTT.

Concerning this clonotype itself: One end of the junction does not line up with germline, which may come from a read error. CDR3 coding DNA: TGCGCCAGCAGCCCCCGGGGGTCAAGCACAGCCAAAACCATTCAGTACTTC. As protein: CASSPRGSSTAKTIQYF. This chain uses TRBV4-1 with TRBJ2-4, with D maybe TRBD2 (6 bases). In germline, CDR1 is MGHRA, CDR2 YSYEKL. This CDR3 is 17 amino acids long.

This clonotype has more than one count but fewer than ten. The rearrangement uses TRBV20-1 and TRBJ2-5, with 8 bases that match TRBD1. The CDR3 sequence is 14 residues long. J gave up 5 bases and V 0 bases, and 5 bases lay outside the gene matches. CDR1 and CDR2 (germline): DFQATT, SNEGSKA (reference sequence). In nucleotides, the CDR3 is TGCAGTGCTAGAGATCCCAGGGGGCTTGAGACCCAGTACTTC. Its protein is CSARDPRGLETQYF.

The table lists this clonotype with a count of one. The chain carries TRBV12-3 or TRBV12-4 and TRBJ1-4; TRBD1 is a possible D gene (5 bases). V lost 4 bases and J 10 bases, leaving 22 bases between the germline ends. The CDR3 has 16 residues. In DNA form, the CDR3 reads TGTGCCAGCAGTTCAGCCCCAGGGCTGGGTATTGGAAAACTGTTTTTT. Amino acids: CASSSAPGLGIGKLFF.

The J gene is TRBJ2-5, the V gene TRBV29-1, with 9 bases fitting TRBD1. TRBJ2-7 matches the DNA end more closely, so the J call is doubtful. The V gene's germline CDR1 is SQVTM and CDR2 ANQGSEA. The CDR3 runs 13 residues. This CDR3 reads CSVGTGTPYEQYF. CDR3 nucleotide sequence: TGCAGCGTCGGGACAGGGACGCCCTACGAGCAGTACTTC.